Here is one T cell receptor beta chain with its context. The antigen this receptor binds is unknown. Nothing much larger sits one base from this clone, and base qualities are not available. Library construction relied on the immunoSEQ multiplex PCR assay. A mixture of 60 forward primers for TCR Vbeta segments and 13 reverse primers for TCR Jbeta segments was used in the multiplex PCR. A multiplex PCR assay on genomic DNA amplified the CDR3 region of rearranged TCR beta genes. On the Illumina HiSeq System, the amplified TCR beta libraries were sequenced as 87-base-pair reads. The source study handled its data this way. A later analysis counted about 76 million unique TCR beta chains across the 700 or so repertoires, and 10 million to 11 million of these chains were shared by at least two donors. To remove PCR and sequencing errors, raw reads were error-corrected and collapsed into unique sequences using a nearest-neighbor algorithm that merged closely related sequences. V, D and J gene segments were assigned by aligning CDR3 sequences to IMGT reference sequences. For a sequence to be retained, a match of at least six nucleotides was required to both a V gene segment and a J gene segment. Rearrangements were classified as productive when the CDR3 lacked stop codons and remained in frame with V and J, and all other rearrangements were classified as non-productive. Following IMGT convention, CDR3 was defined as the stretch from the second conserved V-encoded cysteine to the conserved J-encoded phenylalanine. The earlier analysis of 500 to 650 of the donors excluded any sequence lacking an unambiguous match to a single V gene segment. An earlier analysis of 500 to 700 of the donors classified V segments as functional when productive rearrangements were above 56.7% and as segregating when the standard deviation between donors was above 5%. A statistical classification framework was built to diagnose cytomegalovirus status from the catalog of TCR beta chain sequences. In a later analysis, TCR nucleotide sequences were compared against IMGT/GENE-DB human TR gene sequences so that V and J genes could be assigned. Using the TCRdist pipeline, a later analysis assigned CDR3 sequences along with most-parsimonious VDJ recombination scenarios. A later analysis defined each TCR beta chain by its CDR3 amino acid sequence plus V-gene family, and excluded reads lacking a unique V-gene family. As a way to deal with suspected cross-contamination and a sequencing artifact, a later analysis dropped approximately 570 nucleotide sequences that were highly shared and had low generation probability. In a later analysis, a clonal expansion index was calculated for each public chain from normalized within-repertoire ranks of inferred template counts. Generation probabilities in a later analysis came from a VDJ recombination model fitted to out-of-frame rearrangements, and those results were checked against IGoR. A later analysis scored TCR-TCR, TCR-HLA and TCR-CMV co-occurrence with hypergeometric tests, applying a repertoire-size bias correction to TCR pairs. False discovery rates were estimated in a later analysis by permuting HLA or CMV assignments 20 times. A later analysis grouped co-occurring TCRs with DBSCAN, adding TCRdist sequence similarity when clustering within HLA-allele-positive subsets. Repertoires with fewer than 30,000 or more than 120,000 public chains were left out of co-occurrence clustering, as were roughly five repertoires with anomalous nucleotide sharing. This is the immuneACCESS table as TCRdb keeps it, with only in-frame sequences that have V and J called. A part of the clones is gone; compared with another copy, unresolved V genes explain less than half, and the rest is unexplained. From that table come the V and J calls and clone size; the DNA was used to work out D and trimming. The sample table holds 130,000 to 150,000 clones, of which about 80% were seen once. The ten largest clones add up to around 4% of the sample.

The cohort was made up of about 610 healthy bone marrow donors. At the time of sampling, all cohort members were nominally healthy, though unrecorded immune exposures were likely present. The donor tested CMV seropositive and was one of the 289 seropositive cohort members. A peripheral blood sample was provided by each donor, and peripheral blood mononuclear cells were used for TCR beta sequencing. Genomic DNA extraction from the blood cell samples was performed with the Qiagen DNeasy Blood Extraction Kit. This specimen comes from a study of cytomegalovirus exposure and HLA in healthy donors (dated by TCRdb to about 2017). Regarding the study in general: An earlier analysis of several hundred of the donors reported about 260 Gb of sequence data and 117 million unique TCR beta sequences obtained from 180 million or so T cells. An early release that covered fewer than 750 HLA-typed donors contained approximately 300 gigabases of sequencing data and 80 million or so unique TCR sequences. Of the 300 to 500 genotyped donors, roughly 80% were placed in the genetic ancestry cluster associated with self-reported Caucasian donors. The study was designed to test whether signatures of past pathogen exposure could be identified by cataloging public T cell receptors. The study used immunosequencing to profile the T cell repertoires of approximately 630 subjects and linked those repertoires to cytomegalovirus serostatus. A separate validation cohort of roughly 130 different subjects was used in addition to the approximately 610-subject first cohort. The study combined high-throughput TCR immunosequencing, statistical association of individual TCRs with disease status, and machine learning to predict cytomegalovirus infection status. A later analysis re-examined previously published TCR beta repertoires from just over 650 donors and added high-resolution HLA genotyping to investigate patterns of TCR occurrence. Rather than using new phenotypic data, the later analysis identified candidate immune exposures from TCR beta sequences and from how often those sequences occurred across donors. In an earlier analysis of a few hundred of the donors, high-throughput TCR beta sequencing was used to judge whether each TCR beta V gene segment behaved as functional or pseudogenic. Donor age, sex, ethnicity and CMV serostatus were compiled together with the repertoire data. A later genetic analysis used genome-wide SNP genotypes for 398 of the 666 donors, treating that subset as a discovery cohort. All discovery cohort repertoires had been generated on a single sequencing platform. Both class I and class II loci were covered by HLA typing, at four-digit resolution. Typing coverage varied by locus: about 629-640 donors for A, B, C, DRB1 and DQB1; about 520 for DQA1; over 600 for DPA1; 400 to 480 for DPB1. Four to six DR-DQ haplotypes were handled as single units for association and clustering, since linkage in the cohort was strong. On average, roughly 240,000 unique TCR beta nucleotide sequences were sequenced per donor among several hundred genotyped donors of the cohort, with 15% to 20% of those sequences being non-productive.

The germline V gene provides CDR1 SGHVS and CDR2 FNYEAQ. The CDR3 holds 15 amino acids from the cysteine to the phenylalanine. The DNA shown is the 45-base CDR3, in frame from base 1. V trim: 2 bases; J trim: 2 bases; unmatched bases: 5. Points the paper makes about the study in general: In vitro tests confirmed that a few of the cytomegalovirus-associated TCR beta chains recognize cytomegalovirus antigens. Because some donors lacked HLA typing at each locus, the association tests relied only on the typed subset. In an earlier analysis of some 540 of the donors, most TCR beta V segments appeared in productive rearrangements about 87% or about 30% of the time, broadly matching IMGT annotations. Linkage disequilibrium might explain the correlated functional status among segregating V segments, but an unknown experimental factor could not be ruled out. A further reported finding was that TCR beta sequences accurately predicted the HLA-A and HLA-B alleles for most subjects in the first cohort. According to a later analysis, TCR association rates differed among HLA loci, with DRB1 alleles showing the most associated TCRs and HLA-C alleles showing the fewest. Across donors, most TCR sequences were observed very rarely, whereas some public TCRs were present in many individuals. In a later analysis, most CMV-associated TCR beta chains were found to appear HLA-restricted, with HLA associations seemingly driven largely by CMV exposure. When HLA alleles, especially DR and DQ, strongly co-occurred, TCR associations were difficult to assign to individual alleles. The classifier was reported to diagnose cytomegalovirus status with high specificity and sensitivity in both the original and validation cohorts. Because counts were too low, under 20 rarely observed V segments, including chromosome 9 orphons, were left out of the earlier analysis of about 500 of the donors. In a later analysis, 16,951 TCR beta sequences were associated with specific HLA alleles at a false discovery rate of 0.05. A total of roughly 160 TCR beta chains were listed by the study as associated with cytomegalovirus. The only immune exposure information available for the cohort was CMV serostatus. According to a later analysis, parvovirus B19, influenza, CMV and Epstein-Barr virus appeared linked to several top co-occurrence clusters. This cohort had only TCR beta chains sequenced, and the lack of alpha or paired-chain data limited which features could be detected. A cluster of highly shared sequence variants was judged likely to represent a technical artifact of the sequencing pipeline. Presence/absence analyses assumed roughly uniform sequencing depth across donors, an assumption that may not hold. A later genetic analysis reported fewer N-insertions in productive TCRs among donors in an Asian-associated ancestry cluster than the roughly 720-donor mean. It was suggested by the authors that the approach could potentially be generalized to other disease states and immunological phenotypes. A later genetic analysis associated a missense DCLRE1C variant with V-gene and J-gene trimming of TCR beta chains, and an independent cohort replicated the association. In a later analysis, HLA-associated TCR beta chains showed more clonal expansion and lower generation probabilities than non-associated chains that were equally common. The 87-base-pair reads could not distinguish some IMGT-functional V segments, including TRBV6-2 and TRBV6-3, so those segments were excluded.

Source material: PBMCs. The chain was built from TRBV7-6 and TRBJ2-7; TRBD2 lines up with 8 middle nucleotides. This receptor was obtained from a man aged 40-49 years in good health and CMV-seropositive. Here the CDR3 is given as CASSLRGGFPYEQYF. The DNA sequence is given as TGTGCCAGCAGCTTACGCGGGGGGTTCCCCTACGAGCAGTACTTC.